The 19 T cell receptor beta chains listed next were all sequenced from one sample in a study of graft-versus-host responses after intestinal transplantation. Their antigen targets remain unknown. Sequenced by immunoSEQ multiplex PCR; TCRdb stores in-frame clones only, minus some. In the table there are over 100,000 clones, around 96% of which are singletons. Sequencing was performed on unstimulated CD8+ T cells sorted from spleen or lymph node cells, taken before intestinal transplant. Source of these receptors: a human donor who received an intestinal transplant.

The V and J genes are TRBV5-1 and TRBJ2-7; D gene unclear. CDR1 and CDR2 from the germline V gene are SGHRS and YFSETQ. The germline V and J ends were trimmed by 0 bases and 0 bases, with 7 bases remaining between them. This CDR3 has 14 amino acids. The CDR3 reads CASSLGGSSYEQYF. CDR3 coding DNA: TGCGCCAGCAGCTTGGGAGGAAGCTCCTACGAGCAGTACTTC.

The V gene is TRBV7-6, the J gene TRBJ1-1; 8 nucleotides align to TRBD1. Germline V lookup: CDR1 SGHVS, CDR2 FNYEAQ. The J segment lost 1 base and the V segment lost 0 bases, leaving 13 bases of the junction unmatched. The CDR3 is 19 amino acids. The CDR3 sequence is CASSLAWEIGTGSNTEAFF. CDR3 DNA sequence: TGTGCCAGCAGCTTAGCGTGGGAGATCGGGACAGGATCGAACACTGAAGCTTTCTTT.

The chain links TRBV5-1 to TRBJ1-1; 9 positions match TRBD1. J was trimmed by 7 bases and V by 0 bases; bases with no gene match: 4. Germline CDR1 is SGHRS and CDR2 is YFSETQ. This CDR3 contains 14 residues. DNA for the CDR3: TGCGCCAGCAGCTTGGACAGGGGGCAGAATGAAGCTTTCTTT. Protein sequence: CASSLDRGQNEAFF.

The chain uses TRBV19 and TRBJ1-5; D is ambiguous. V lost 7 bases and J 4 bases, leaving 11 bases between the germline ends. Germline values: CDR1 LNHDA, CDR2 SQIVND (reference sequence). The CDR3 consists of 13 residues. CDR3 in amino acids: CASTFNGNQPQHF. DNA of the CDR3: TGTGCCAGTACTTTCAACGGAAATCAGCCCCAGCATTTT.

V usage is TRBV9 and J usage is TRBJ2-7; TRBD2 matches 11 bases. This CDR3 comprises 17 residues. V trimming: 2 bases; J trimming: 2 bases; junction bases outside the gene matches: 9. Germline values: CDR1 SGDLS, CDR2 YYNGEE. The CDR3 DNA follows: TGTGCCAGCAGCGTGGGGTTCTTGACTAGCGGGACCTACGAGCAGTACTTC. Translation gives CASSVGFLTSGTYEQYF.

V gene TRBV6-5 combines with J gene TRBJ2-1; D unresolved. The CDR3 sequence is 13 residues long. The germline V gene has CDR1 MNHEY and CDR2 SVGAGI. V was clipped by 0 bases and J by 8 bases, with 8 bases between them. For the CDR3, the DNA is TGTGCCAGCAGTTACTCGAAGCGCGATGAGCAGTTCTTC. Translated: CASSYSKRDEQFF.

J is TRBJ2-6 and V is TRBV9; 12 bases agree with TRBD2. CDR3 length: 18 residues. The V gene's germline CDR1 is SGDLS and CDR2 YYNGEE. V shed 4 bases, J shed 2 bases, and the junction held 7 bases outside the gene matches. CDR3 protein: CASSLSSGRAPGANVLTF. The CDR3 coding sequence is TGTGCCAGCAGCCTCTCTAGCGGGAGGGCCCCTGGGGCCAACGTCCTGACTTTC. The full variable domain, in which reference TRBV9 and TRBJ2-6 provide the parts outside the CDR3, is DSGVTQTPKHLITATGQRVTLRCSPRSGDLSVYWYQQSLDQGLQFLIQYYNGEERAKGNILERFSAQQFPDLHSELNLSSLELGDSALYFCASSLSSGRAPGANVLTFGAGSRLTVL.

Comments on this clone: Different DNA sequences within this sample yield the same CDR3. The V and J genes are TRBV5-6 and TRBJ2-7, with TRBD1 matching 7 bases. In germline, CDR1 is SGHDT, CDR2 YYEEEE. The CDR3 extends over 14 amino acids. V trimming: 3 bases; J trimming: 0 bases; junction bases outside the gene matches: 3. DNA of the CDR3: TGTGCCAGCAGCTCCGGGACAGCCTCCTACGAGCAGTACTTC. Amino acids: CASSSGTASYEQYF.

This chain links TRBV7-2 with TRBJ2-5; TRBD2 might be the D (5 bases). The J call may be mistaken, given a closer DNA end match to TRBJ2-7. Germline values: CDR1 SGHTA, CDR2 FQGNSA. This CDR3 is 13 amino acids long. The CDR3 DNA follows: TGTGCCAGCAGCCCCCAAGGAGGTTACGAGCAGTACTTC. Amino acids: CASSPQGGYEQYF.

This clone is a singleton in its sample. A junction boundary mismatches the germline segment, possibly from a read error. This chain connects TRBV6-1 to TRBJ2-7; the D gene is possibly TRBD2 (6 bases). Germline V gene data show CDR1 as MNHNS and CDR2 as SASEGT. The CDR3 has 15 amino acids. The CDR3 nucleotides read TGTGCCAGCAGTGAAGACCGGGACTCAACCTACGAGCAGTGCTTC. Its protein is CASSEDRDSTYEQCF.

The chain has TRBV19 and TRBJ2-1, with D unclear. The CDR3 contains 13 residues. Trimming shortened V by 4 bases and J by 0 bases, and 4 bases separated the two germline ends. Germline V gene lookup returns CDR1 LNHDA and CDR2 SQIVND (reference sequence). CDR3 sequence (DNA): TGTGCCAGTAGTACCTCCTCCTACAATGAGCAGTTCTTC. Translation: CASSTSSYNEQFF.

The chain is built from TRBV9 and TRBJ1-4; D may be TRBD1 (6 bases). CDR1 SGDLS and CDR2 YYNGEE come from the germline V gene. Trimming removed 4 bases at V and 4 bases at J, with 14 bases between. The CDR3 contains 15 residues. DNA of the CDR3: TGTGCCAGCAGCTTCCGAGGGGGAAGTAATGAAAAACTGTTTTTT. Its protein is CASSFRGGSNEKLFF.

The V and J genes are TRBV5-4 and TRBJ1-2, with a tentative D call TRBD1 (6 bases). CDR3 length: 15 residues. Per germline, CDR1 SGHNT and CDR2 YYREEE (reference sequence). Trimming stripped 0 bases from V and 8 bases from J, with 17 bases between. Written as DNA, the CDR3 is TGTGCCAGCAGCTTGGCTGGGACACCCCCGAGGGGCTACACCTTC. It codes for CASSLAGTPPRGYTF.

V usage is TRBV27 and J usage is TRBJ2-5; D uncertain. The CDR3 extends over 11 amino acids. The V and J ends lost 6 bases and 2 bases respectively, with 4 bases between them. Germline CDR1 and CDR2: MNHEY and SMNVEV (reference sequence). The CDR3 nucleotides are TGTGCCAGCAGACTACAAGAGACCCAGTACTTC. It yields the protein CASRLQETQYF.

CDR3 nucleotides: TGTGCCAGCAGCCTCGAGACTAGCGGGAGGGGGCGTGAGCAGTTCTTC. Residues: CASSLETSGRGREQFF. The chain carries TRBV7-9 and TRBJ2-1; TRBD2 matches at 14 bases. Germline V lookup: CDR1 SEHNR, CDR2 FQNEAQ (reference sequence). The V gene end was trimmed by 5 bases and the J gene end by 9 bases; junction bases not matched to a gene: 9. This CDR3 has 16 residues.

The chain carries TRBV4-3 and TRBJ1-6; D gene uncertain. CDR3 length: 16 amino acids. Germline lookup yields CDR1 LGHNA and CDR2 YSLEER. With 0 bases removed from V and 10 bases from J, the gap between germline ends came to 16 bases. In DNA, the CDR3 is TGCGCCAGCAGCCAAGATTCTACTGGGGTTACCTCACCCCTCCACTTT. As protein: CASSQDSTGVTSPLHF.

This rearrangement joins TRBV5-8 to TRBJ2-7; D is unclear. Germline CDR1 reads SGHTS; CDR2 reads YDEGEE. The CDR3 is 16 residues long. Trimming cost V 2 bases and J 1 base, with 16 bases left between them. The CDR3 loop is CASSLPLGESSYEQYF. For the CDR3, the DNA is TGTGCCAGCAGCTTACCTCTGGGTGAGTCGTCCTACGAGCAGTACTTC.

This clone was detected once. J is TRBJ2-1 and V is TRBV19, with 10 bases that match TRBD2. Germline assignment: CDR1 LNHDA and CDR2 SQIVND (reference sequence). The ends lost 3 bases at V and 7 bases at J; junction bases unmatched: 12. The CDR3 length is 17 residues. The CDR3 spells CASSMLLAGRMLNEQFF. The CDR3 coding sequence is TGTGCCAGTAGTATGCTACTAGCGGGACGAATGCTAAATGAGCAGTTCTTC.

The CDR3 sequence: CASSRGIEAFF. Here the CDR3 DNA reads TGTGCCAGTAGTCGGGGTATTGAAGCTTTCTTT. This rearrangement joins TRBV19 to TRBJ1-1; no definite D call. The CDR3 totals 11 residues. Trimming took off 5 bases at V and 7 bases at J, with 8 bases between the two ends. The germline V gene has CDR1 LNHDA and CDR2 SQIVND (reference sequence).